Listed below are T cell receptor beta chains from one sample, sequenced in a study of chemoradiotherapy in HPV16-positive cancers. Sequencing was performed with immunoSEQ multiplex PCR; in TCRdb, only in-frame clones are kept and a portion is missing. Of some 7,400 clones in the sample, approximately 85% were seen once. Sequencing was performed on tumor tissue, taken from a patient who underwent chemoradiotherapy. These receptors were obtained from a human donor with HPV-associated anogenital cancer. CDR3s include the opening cysteine and the closing phenylalanine or tryptophan.

j_call v_call cdr3_aa
TRBJ2-1 TRBV5-4 CASSPGTSGLREQFF
TRBJ2-7 TRBV10-1 CASSVDRGGDEQYF
TRBJ1-1 TRBV19 CASSPPIGILAEAFF
TRBJ2-1 TRBV4-3 CASSQGLAGGREQFF
TRBJ1-1 TRBV4-1 CASSVSPNTEAFF
TRBJ2-5 TRBV7-2 CANKSPGGPFETQYF
TRBJ2-1 TRBV7-9 CASSRTSGGYNEQFF
TRBJ1-1 TRBV28 CASSLEAGPNTEAFF
TRBJ2-3 TRBV29-1 CSVDGGFRQAPTDTQYF
TRBJ2-7 TRBV7-2 CASSLWTGGYEQYF
TRBJ2-7 TRBV4-1 CASSQDKGSYEQYF
TRBJ2-1 TRBV7-2 CASRPRDWNEQFF
TRBJ2-3 TRBV5-6 CASSRPGLTDTQYF
TRBJ2-3 TRBV9 CASSVDPAGGTDTQYF
TRBJ2-1 TRBV9 CASSVASGGSSSYNEQFF
TRBJ2-7 TRBV5-6 CASSPERTSSSYEQYF
TRBJ2-7 TRBV2 CASSAPAGQSEQYF
TRBJ1-6 TRBV28 CASSSTAYNSPLHF
TRBJ2-7 TRBV7-9 CASSQDAVGEQYF
TRBJ2-7 TRBV28 CASSPGQFRYEQYF
TRBJ1-2 TRBV18 CASSPGQPSYYGYTF
TRBJ2-4 TRBV4-1 CASSQDMEGRIQYF
TRBJ2-2 TRBV9 CASASRVSDSTGELFF
TRBJ1-5 TRBV5-6 CASSLGGGLNPNQPQHF
TRBJ2-6 TRBV5-1 CASSLGGGTAGANVLTF
TRBJ1-1 TRBV11-2 CASSLGGLYTEAFF
TRBJ1-1 TRBV7-2 CASKGQGVLTEAFF
TRBJ2-5 TRBV29-1 CSISQGLAQETQYF
TRBJ1-4 TRBV19 CASSSPRGATNEKLFF
TRBJ1-4 TRBV7-2 CASSLGVRRGANEKLFF
TRBJ1-5 TRBV5-8 CASRGRSSNQPQHF
TRBJ2-2 TRBV19 CASSIPTSGYFYTGELFF
TRBJ2-3 TRBV7-7 CASSPRLAGGGTDTQYF
TRBJ1-1 TRBV7-3 CASSLRGGGTEAFF
TRBJ1-4 TRBV6-4 CASSDREGEKLFF
TRBJ2-1 TRBV10-2 CASGGETGYNEQFF
TRBJ1-5 TRBV30 CAWRRGQSGQPQHF
TRBJ2-5 TRBV6-1 CATAIGQIQETQYF
TRBJ1-3 TRBV6-1 CASSEVGNTIYF
TRBJ1-6 TRBV21-1 CASSKGTGKGGLPNSPLHF
TRBJ2-5 TRBV7-9 CASSLVVGLETQYF
TRBJ2-5 TRBV11-3 CASSPRQGDETQYF
TRBJ2-3 TRBV4-1 CASSLLPLAGGRRDTQYF
TRBJ2-4 TRBV6-1 CASSGTGWGTKNIQYF
TRBJ2-1 TRBV7-9 CASSSKQAILRNEQFF
TRBJ2-1 TRBV7-2 CASSVYRDRDNEQFF
TRBJ1-6 TRBV7-6 CASSFMGQGSNSPLHF
TRBJ2-3 TRBV5-1 CASSPPGATDTQYF
TRBJ2-5 TRBV21-1 CASSKKERRDGRETQYF
TRBJ1-2 TRBV5-4 CASSLAGGYGYTF
TRBJ1-2 TRBV7-9 CATPEERNYGYTF
TRBJ1-2 TRBV5-1 CASSWDRGDSGYTF
TRBJ2-2 TRBV21-1 CASRVGRDSNTGELFF
TRBJ1-6 TRBV7-2 CASSLRQNSPLHF
TRBJ1-6 TRBV4-3 CASSPGRGSGSYNSPLHF
TRBJ2-5 TRBV30 CAWRYNRRETQYF
TRBJ1-3 TRBV4-3 CASSQGISSGNTIYF
TRBJ1-1 TRBV4-1 CASSQDGAVTEAFF
TRBJ1-2 TRBV28 CASSGQSYGYTF